These T cell receptor beta chains were read from a single sample in a study. Using its own MiXCR run on the RT-PCR reads, TCRdb lists one record per CDR3 protein. Among around 700,000 distinct CDR3 sequences listed, 11% to 15% were seen once. Sample: memory CD4+ T cells from blood. The receptors here all came from a female donor in good health, serving as a healthy control. CDR3s include the opening cysteine and the closing phenylalanine or tryptophan. Clone size appears in some rows only: once, few, many, or a class for an expanded clone.

abundance	v_gene	j_gene	CDR3aa
few	TRBV10-3	TRBJ1-2	CAISESGSHSGGYTF
few	TRBV30	TRBJ2-1	CAWSVLAGGPGDEQFF
many	TRBV6-5	TRBJ2-5	CASSYGEETQYF
NA	TRBV30	TRBJ2-2	CAWVGTVSFDTGELFF
NA	TRBV5-1	TRBJ2-7	CASSLDRQYYEQYF
few	TRBV10-3	TRBJ1-4	CAISELGQENEKLFF
NA	TRBV9	TRBJ2-3	CASSVGGLAGADTQYF
many	TRBV4-1	TRBJ2-1	CASSQRTSGRGRNEQFF
few	TRBV27	TRBJ1-1	CASSLRGQGGLSGTEAFF
few	TRBV20-1	TRBJ1-3	CSARSDNGGTIYF
many	TRBV10-3	TRBJ1-3	CAISDQQSSGNTIYF
many	TRBV4-1	TRBJ1-4	CASSSRDTEYEKLFF
NA	TRBV4-1	TRBJ2-1	CASSPSREGYNEQFF
NA	TRBV9	TRBJ1-4	CASSRFNEKLFF
many	TRBV20-1	TRBJ2-1	CSAEALRGNPYEQFF
NA	TRBV20-1	TRBJ2-7	CSARDSPHYEQYF
many	TRBV9	TRBJ1-1	CASSVGPGTEAFF
few	TRBV7-6	TRBJ2-1	CASSQTSGANNEQFF
NA	TRBV7-2	TRBJ1-6	CASSARAPWGSPLHF
NA	TRBV29-1	TRBJ2-6	CSVEGGSSANVLTF
few	TRBV4-3	TRBJ2-1	CASSQETGTGFHEQFF
NA	TRBV15	TRBJ1-2	CATSSPWGGGYTF
NA	TRBV10-2	TRBJ2-6	CASSESGQAANSGANVLTF
few	TRBV12-3/TRBV12-4	TRBJ1-2	CASSSTVGYGYTF
NA	TRBV6-1	TRBJ2-7	CASSELAGGGEQYF
few	TRBV6-6	TRBJ1-1	CASIEPGGWTEAFF
few	TRBV6-2/TRBV6-3	TRBJ1-5	CASSPRQQPQHF
NA	TRBV29-1	TRBJ2-3	CSVVRQTGDTQYF
NA	TRBV27	TRBJ1-1	CASSFLSLEKAFF
many	TRBV10-3	TRBJ1-2	CAISGAVYGYTF
few	TRBV6-1	TRBJ2-1	CASSEWGNEQFF
few	TRBV6-5	TRBJ1-2	CASGDRIHYGYTF
few	TRBV20-1	TRBJ2-7	CSARPVSYEQYF
few	TRBV28	TRBJ2-4	CASSSGALAKNIQYF
NA	TRBV12-3/TRBV12-4	TRBJ2-1	CASLGGSRVNEQFF
NA	TRBV20-1	TRBJ1-2	CSARDLSGHKYDYGYTF
NA	TRBV12-3/TRBV12-4	TRBJ1-1	CASSSHGSVNTEAFF
NA	TRBV2	TRBJ1-1	CASSEAGRTEAFF
few	TRBV7-9	TRBJ1-1	CASSLAPINPGAFF
NA	TRBV5-5	TRBJ2-5	CASFGSYQETQYF
NA	TRBV20-1	TRBJ2-7	CSANTMDRQASGSYEQYF
NA	TRBV28	TRBJ2-5	CASSLGGNRETQYF
few	TRBV2	TRBJ2-1	CASRLAGGPYNEQFF
few	TRBV11-3	TRBJ2-2	CASSFSPGELFF
few	TRBV5-4	TRBJ1-6	CASSLGAGSSYNSPLHF
many	TRBV27	TRBJ2-7	CAINRGHEQYF
NA	TRBV4-2	TRBJ1-2	CASSQAGHTNYGYTF
many	TRBV12-3/TRBV12-4	TRBJ2-1	CASSRTSTGQKPYNEQFF
NA	TRBV7-9	TRBJ2-2	CASSLEVSTGELFF
NA	TRBV6-5	TRBJ1-6	CASSKTVQNSPLHF
few	TRBV9	TRBJ2-3	CASSEAPSGGRGTQYF
many	TRBV28	TRBJ2-7	CASRRLAGNYEQYF
NA	TRBV11-2	TRBJ2-5	CASSRSGIQETQYF
few	TRBV9	TRBJ2-6	CASSPRQGAGANVLTF
many	TRBV6-5	TRBJ2-7	CASCMSTGTSYEQYF